This TCR beta chain appears in the sequencing data of a study of blood T cells in healthy people across ages. Notes on the study in general: Estimated diversity across one million T cells was deemed an underestimate. The percentage of naive T cells correlated strongly with TCR beta diversity. Long-lived donors carried more naive CD4+ cells and greater diversity than aged donors. Age brought a roughly linear fall in TCR beta diversity measured per million T cells.

Primed by a sample-barcoded 5' primer and a J-beta primer mix, a second PCR proceeded for about 6 to 12 cycles. Using its own MiXCR run on the 5' RACE reads, TCRdb lists one record per CDR3 protein. Here the sample spans 650,000 to 800,000 distinct CDR3 sequences, more than 40% being singletons. Concerning this clonotype itself: The antigen is not known. The junction shows a germline mismatch at one end, possibly a read error.

CDR1 DFQATT and CDR2 SNEGSKA come from the germline V gene (reference sequence). The CDR3 runs to 15 residues. The TCR was taken from a man aged 55 to 70 in good health. This chain connects TRBV20-1 to TRBJ1-1; a possible D gene is TRBD1 (6 bases). Sequencing used blood. Here the CDR3 reads CSAAAGQRQNTETFF. CDR3 DNA sequence: TGCAGTGCCGCCGCGGGACAAAGACAGAACACTGAAACTTTCTTT.